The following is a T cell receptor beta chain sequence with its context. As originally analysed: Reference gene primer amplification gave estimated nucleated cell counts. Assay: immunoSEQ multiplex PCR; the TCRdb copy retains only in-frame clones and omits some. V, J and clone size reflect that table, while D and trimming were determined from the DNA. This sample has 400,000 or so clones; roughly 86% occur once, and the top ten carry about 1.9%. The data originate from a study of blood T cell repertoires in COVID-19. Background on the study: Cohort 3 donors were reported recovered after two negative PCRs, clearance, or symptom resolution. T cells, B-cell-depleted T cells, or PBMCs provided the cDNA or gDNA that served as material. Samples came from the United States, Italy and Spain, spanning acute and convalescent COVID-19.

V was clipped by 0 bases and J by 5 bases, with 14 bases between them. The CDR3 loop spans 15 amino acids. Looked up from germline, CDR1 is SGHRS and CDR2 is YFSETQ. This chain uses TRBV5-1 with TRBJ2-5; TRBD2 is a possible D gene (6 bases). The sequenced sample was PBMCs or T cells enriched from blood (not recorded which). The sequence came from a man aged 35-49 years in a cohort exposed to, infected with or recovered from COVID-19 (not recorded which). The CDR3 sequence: CASSLAAAGRETQYF. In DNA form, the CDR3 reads TGCGCCAGCAGCTTGGCCGCTGCGGGAAGGGAGACCCAGTACTTC.